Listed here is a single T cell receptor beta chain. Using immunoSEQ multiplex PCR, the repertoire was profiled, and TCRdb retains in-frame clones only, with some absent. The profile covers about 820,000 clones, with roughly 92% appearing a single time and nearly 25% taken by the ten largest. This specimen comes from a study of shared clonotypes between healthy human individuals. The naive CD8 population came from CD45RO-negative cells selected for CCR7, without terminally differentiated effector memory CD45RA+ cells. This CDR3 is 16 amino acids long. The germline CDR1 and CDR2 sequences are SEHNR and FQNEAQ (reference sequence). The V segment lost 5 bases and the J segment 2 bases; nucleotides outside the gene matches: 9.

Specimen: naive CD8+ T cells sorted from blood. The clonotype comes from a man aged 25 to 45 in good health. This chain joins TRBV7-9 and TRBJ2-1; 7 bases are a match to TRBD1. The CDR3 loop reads CASSPRWGTAYNEQFF. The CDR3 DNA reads TGTGCCAGCAGCCCACGGTGGGGGACAGCCTACAATGAGCAGTTCTTC.